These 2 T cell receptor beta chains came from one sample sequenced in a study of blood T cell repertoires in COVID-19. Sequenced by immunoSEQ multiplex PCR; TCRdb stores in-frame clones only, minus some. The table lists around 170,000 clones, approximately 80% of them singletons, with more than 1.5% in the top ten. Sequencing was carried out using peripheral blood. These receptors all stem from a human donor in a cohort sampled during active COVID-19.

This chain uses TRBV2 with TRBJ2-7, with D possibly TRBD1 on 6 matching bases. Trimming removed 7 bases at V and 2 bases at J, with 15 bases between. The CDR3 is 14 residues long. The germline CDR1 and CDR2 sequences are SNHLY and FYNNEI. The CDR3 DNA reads TGTGCCAGCACCGAATCAGGGGCTCCCTACGAGCAGTACTTC. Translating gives CASTESGAPYEQYF.

As DNA, the CDR3 is TGTGCCAGCAGTTTACAGGGCTTAGATGAAGCTTTCTTT. Translating gives CASSLQGLDEAFF. The V and J genes are TRBV28 and TRBJ1-1, with D perhaps matching TRBD1 (5 bases). V was cut by 2 bases and J by 7 bases, with 11 bases left in between. The CDR3 has 13 amino acids. Germline V gene data show CDR1 as MDHEN and CDR2 as SYDVKM.